This entry lists 25 T cell receptor beta chains sequenced from one sample in a study of T cell responses to AZD1222 COVID-19 vaccine. Data came from immunoSEQ multiplex PCR; TCRdb stores just in-frame clones and leaves some out. The sample lists 160,000 or so clones, about 89% occurring once. The sequences come from peripheral blood, collected 28 days after the second AZD1222 dose. These receptor sequences come from an adult who received the AZD1222 COVID-19 vaccine.

V gene TRBV24-1 combines with J gene TRBJ2-2; 7 nucleotides match TRBD1. This CDR3 has 15 amino acids. Germline V CDR1 and CDR2: KGHDR, SFDVKD. With 7 bases clipped from V and 0 bases from J, the junction kept 4 bases outside the gene matches. The CDR3 sequence: CATSPDRANTGELFF. For the CDR3, the DNA is TGTGCCACCAGCCCCGACAGGGCGAACACCGGGGAGCTGTTTTTT.

This chain connects TRBV19 to TRBJ1-5; D possibly corresponds to TRBD1 (6 bases). Per the germline V gene, CDR1 is LNHDA and CDR2 is SQIVND (reference sequence). CDR3 length: 16 residues. V was pared by 4 bases and J by 5 bases, with 18 bases between. The CDR3 spells CASSTTGGAGHQPQHF. The CDR3 DNA sequence: TGTGCCAGTAGTACAACTGGGGGGGCCGGGCATCAGCCCCAGCATTTT.

V is TRBV27 and J is TRBJ2-2; tentatively, D is TRBD2 (5 bases). Germline V gene sequence: CDR1 MNHEY, CDR2 SMNVEV (reference sequence). The CDR3 is made up of 18 amino acids. The V and J ends lost 6 bases and 0 bases respectively, with 20 bases between them. This chain's CDR3 is CASRMYAGLLANTGELFF. The CDR3 nucleotides are TGTGCCAGCAGGATGTATGCAGGCTTACTAGCGAACACCGGGGAGCTGTTTTTT.

The V call is TRBV14, the J call TRBJ1-3; 9 bases are shared with TRBD1. The CDR3 runs 15 residues. From germline, CDR1 is SGHDN and CDR2 FVKESK. J lost 1 base, V lost 4 bases, and 2 bases had no gene match. Here the CDR3 reads CASSRDRASGNTIYF. DNA for the CDR3: TGTGCCAGCAGCCGGGACAGGGCTTCTGGAAACACCATATATTTT.

This clone has a handful of counts. This chain joins TRBV7-9 and TRBJ1-1; no reliable D call. The germline V and J ends were trimmed by 5 bases and 0 bases, with 10 bases remaining between them. This CDR3 comprises 14 residues. Germline CDR1 is SEHNR and CDR2 is FQNEAQ (reference sequence). Here the CDR3 DNA reads TGTGCCAGCAGCCCCGGGGTTATGAACACTGAAGCTTTCTTT. Its protein product is CASSPGVMNTEAFF.

The chain combines TRBV19 with TRBJ2-7; D is unclear. V was pared by 10 bases and J by 3 bases, with 37 bases between. Per germline, CDR1 LNHDA and CDR2 SQIVND (reference sequence). The CDR3 extends over 20 amino acids. The CDR3 nucleotides read TGTGCCACCCCCCCGCTCGGCTTCTGGCTTAAACTACTCAAGTTCTACGAGCAGTACTTC. Its protein is CATPPLGFWLKLLKFYEQYF.

The genes are TRBV5-4 and TRBJ1-2; no reliable D call. This CDR3 has 15 amino acids. Germline-derived CDR1 and CDR2 are SGHNT and YYREEE (reference sequence). V lost 3 bases, J lost 0 bases, and 12 bases lay in between. The CDR3 region is CASSSATPANYGYTF. In nucleotides, the CDR3 is TGTGCCAGCAGCTCCGCGACCCCAGCTAACTATGGCTACACCTTC.

In regard to this clone: A read error may account for a junction end that differs from germline. The gene calls are TRBV6-2 or TRBV6-3 and TRBJ2-7; D is uncertain. The CDR3 runs 11 residues. Germline lookup yields CDR1 MNHEY and CDR2 SVGEGT. The CDR3 DNA sequence: TGTGCCAGCAGTCACTCCTACGAGCAGTACTTC. This encodes CASSHSYEQYF.

The rearrangement joins TRBV18 to TRBJ2-5; D remains unclear. Germline V gives CDR1 KGHSH, CDR2 LQKENI. This CDR3 is built from 13 residues. Trimming stripped 5 bases from V and 5 bases from J, with 12 bases between. The chain's CDR3 is CASSGSNGETQYF. The CDR3 DNA follows: TGTGCCAGCTCAGGATCCAACGGGGAGACCCAGTACTTC.

The chain employs TRBV15 and TRBJ2-2; 9 bases line up with TRBD2. CDR1 is LNHNV and CDR2 is YYDKDF in the germline V gene (reference sequence). The CDR3 totals 18 residues. The J segment lost 4 bases and the V segment lost 4 bases, leaving 13 bases of the junction unmatched. CDR3 DNA sequence: TGTGCCACCAGCAAACCCGGGACTAGCCAGCCAGGCACCGGGGAGCTGTTTTTT. Its translation: CATSKPGTSQPGTGELFF.

The chain combines TRBV19 with TRBJ1-1; TRBD1 matches at 8 bases. J gave up 1 base and V 5 bases, and 3 bases lay outside the gene matches. Per germline, CDR1 LNHDA and CDR2 SQIVND (reference sequence). The CDR3 consists of 14 residues. CDR3 bases: TGTGCCAGTAGTTCCGGGACAGGGAACACTGAAGCTTTCTTT. It codes for CASSSGTGNTEAFF.

V and J are TRBV7-8 and TRBJ2-7; D may correspond to TRBD1 or TRBD2 (5 bases each). The CDR3 runs to 14 residues. CDR1 and CDR2 (germline): SGHVS, FQNEAQ. The germline V and J ends were trimmed by 0 bases and 10 bases, with 16 bases remaining between them. CDR3 DNA: TGTGCCAGCAGCTTAGCGATGACACGGGGCAGTCAGTACTTC. Translation gives CASSLAMTRGSQYF. The variable domain in full, with the rest retrieved from reference TRBV7-8 and TRBJ2-7, is GAGVSQSPRYKVAKRGQDVALRCDPISGHVSLFWYQQALGQGPEFLTYFQNEAQLDKSGLPSDRFFAERPEGSVSTLKIQRTQQEDSAVYLCASSLAMTRGSQYFGPGTRLTVT.

V gene TRBV7-9 combines with J gene TRBJ2-2; tentative D call: TRBD2 (5 bases). V was pared by 4 bases and J by 1 base, with 7 bases between. CDR3 length: 14 amino acids. Germline CDR1 reads SEHNR; CDR2 reads FQNEAQ (reference sequence). The CDR3 DNA is TGTGCCAGCAGCTCCGCGGGGAACACCGGGGAGCTGTTTTTT. It encodes CASSSAGNTGELFF.

The chain couples TRBV27 to TRBJ1-5, with D tentatively TRBD1 (6 bases). Between the trimmed V and J ends, which lost 3 bases and 3 bases, there was a span of 12 bases. The CDR3 runs 15 residues. In germline, CDR1 is MNHEY, CDR2 SMNVEV (reference sequence). The CDR3: CASSFSNRANQPQHF. DNA for the CDR3: TGTGCCAGCAGTTTCTCAAACAGGGCCAATCAGCCCCAGCATTTT.

As regards this clone: The sample carries other DNA sequences with the same CDR3. The rearrangement uses TRBV7-9 and TRBJ1-1; D call uncertain. V lost 5 bases, J lost 2 bases, and 6 bases lay in between. From germline, CDR1 is SEHNR and CDR2 FQNEAQ (reference sequence). The CDR3 runs to 12 residues. The CDR3 here is CASSPTNTEAFF. The CDR3 coding sequence is TGTGCCAGCAGCCCCACAAACACTGAAGCTTTCTTT.

This chain connects TRBV11-2 to TRBJ1-1; D unresolved. The CDR3 is made up of 14 amino acids. The V gene's germline CDR1 is SGHAT and CDR2 FQNNGV. Trimming removed 5 bases at V and 4 bases at J, with 14 bases between. CDR3: CASSRNIGVTEAFF. Here the CDR3 DNA reads TGTGCCAGCAGCCGAAACATCGGGGTCACTGAAGCTTTCTTT.

This clone turned up a few times. V usage is TRBV15 and J usage is TRBJ2-1, with D unclear. This CDR3 has 12 residues. V was trimmed by 5 bases and J by 8 bases, leaving 10 bases between them. Germline values: CDR1 LNHNV, CDR2 YYDKDF (reference sequence). The CDR3 protein is CATSEFWDEQFF. As DNA, the CDR3 is TGTGCCACCAGCGAGTTTTGGGATGAGCAGTTCTTC.

The chain links TRBV12-3 or TRBV12-4 to TRBJ1-2; D may be TRBD1 (5 bases). The germline V and J ends were trimmed by 3 bases and 7 bases, with 12 bases remaining between them. The CDR3 has 13 amino acids. The CDR3 loop reads CASSFEQGLGYTF. The CDR3 DNA reads TGTGCCAGCAGTTTCGAGCAGGGTCTTGGCTACACCTTC.

This chain joins TRBV6-2 or TRBV6-3 and TRBJ2-1; 7 bases map to TRBD2. This CDR3 spans 18 amino acids. Trimming cost V 6 bases and J 0 bases; bases outside gene matches: 14. Germline V lookup: CDR1 MNHEY, CDR2 SVGEGT. CDR3 amino acids: CASSLQPPSGTSYNEQFF. The CDR3 nucleotides are TGTGCCAGCAGCCTACAGCCCCCTAGCGGTACCTCCTACAATGAGCAGTTCTTC.

In this sample, this clone turned up a few times. The V gene is TRBV7-3, the J gene TRBJ1-1, with 8 bases that match TRBD1. Germline V gene lookup returns CDR1 SGHTA and CDR2 FQGTGA. The CDR3 is 14 residues long. The V segment lost 5 bases and the J segment 4 bases; nucleotides outside the gene matches: 6. The CDR3 bases are TGTGCCAGCAGCCTCCCCGGACAGGGCACTGAAGCTTTCTTT. Its translation is CASSLPGQGTEAFF.

The V gene is TRBV2, the J gene TRBJ2-1; 8 bases map to TRBD2. The CDR3 is made up of 16 amino acids. Trimming at V came to 5 bases and at J to 0 bases, leaving 6 bases not matched to a gene. Germline V gene data show CDR1 as SNHLY and CDR2 as FYNNEI. The CDR3 spells CASSIALAVSYNEQFF. DNA of the CDR3: TGTGCCAGCAGTATCGCACTAGCGGTCTCCTACAATGAGCAGTTCTTC.

V and J are TRBV4-3 and TRBJ2-3, with 11 bases matching TRBD2. CDR3 size: 16 residues. The V segment lost 4 bases and the J segment 1 base; nucleotides outside the gene matches: 4. Germline assignment: CDR1 LGHNA and CDR2 YSLEER. DNA of the CDR3: TGCGCCAGCAGCCGGGGACTAGCGGATGGCACAGATACGCAGTATTTT. Protein sequence: CASSRGLADGTDTQYF.

The V call is TRBV24-1, the J call TRBJ2-5; 7 bases are shared with TRBD1. CDR1 is KGHDR, CDR2 SFDVKD, per germline. V lost 0 bases, J lost 4 bases, and 7 bases stayed unmatched. CDR3 length equals 16 residues. The CDR3 DNA is TGTGCCACCAGTGATTTGGGGACAGAAATCGGAGAGACCCAGTACTTC. Amino acids: CATSDLGTEIGETQYF.

The chain has TRBV7-2 and TRBJ2-3, with 10 bases identical to TRBD2. J gave up 3 bases and V 5 bases, and 2 bases lay outside the gene matches. Germline loops: CDR1 SGHTA, CDR2 FQGNSA. This CDR3 has 14 amino acids. In DNA, the CDR3 is TGTGCCAGCAGCCGGACTAGCGGAACAGATACGCAGTATTTT. Translated: CASSRTSGTDTQYF. Using reference TRBV7-2 and TRBJ2-3 for the parts outside the CDR3, the full variable domain is GAGVSQSPSNKVTEKGKDVELRCDPISGHTALYWYRQSLGQGLEFLIYFQGNSAPDKSGLPSDRFSAERTGGSVSTLTIQRTQQEDSAVYLCASSRTSGTDTQYFGPGTRLTVL.

The V and J genes are TRBV5-4 and TRBJ2-4; TRBD2 aligns across 11 bases. The CDR3 contains 17 residues. The ends lost 3 bases at V and 3 bases at J; junction bases unmatched: 8. Germline assignment: CDR1 SGHNT and CDR2 YYREEE (reference sequence). DNA for the CDR3: TGTGCCAGCAGCTCTAAGACTAGCGGGATTGGCAAAAACATTCAGTACTTC. The encoded protein is CASSSKTSGIGKNIQYF.